These T cell receptor beta chains were read from a single sample in a study of T cell repertoires in cytomegalovirus infection. Which antigens these TCRs recognize remains unknown. From the reads, TCRdb called clonotypes with MiXCR, one entry per CDR3 protein. The sample has about 700,000 distinct CDR3 sequences, around a third seen once. The specimen comprised cultured PBMCs, sampled from culture after CMV antigen stimulation. These receptors were obtained from a human donor in good health (CMV status not recorded). Some clones in this sample may be carry-over from other donors' samples. Each CDR3 is given without its conserved first and last residue. Each record gives: clone size, J gene, V gene, CDR3 protein. Clone size appears in some rows only: once, few, many, or a class for an expanded clone.

clone size: NA
J gene: TRBJ2-5
V gene: TRBV7-6
CDR3 protein: ASSPPDRETQY

clone size: NA
J gene: TRBJ2-2
V gene: TRBV10-2
CDR3 protein: ASRWDNQNTGELF

clone size: NA
J gene: TRBJ1-4
V gene: TRBV5-8
CDR3 protein: ASSLWKANEKLF

clone size: NA
J gene: TRBJ1-5
V gene: TRBV19
CDR3 protein: ASSIRGVSNQH

clone size: NA
J gene: TRBJ2-1
V gene: TRBV6-6
CDR3 protein: ASSYTGTSGGRSYNEQF

clone size: once
J gene: TRBJ1-2
V gene: TRBV5-6
CDR3 protein: ASSYGPGGYGYT

clone size: few
J gene: TRBJ2-1
V gene: TRBV28
CDR3 protein: ASYNRGYNNEQF

clone size: few
J gene: TRBJ1-4
V gene: TRBV7-4
CDR3 protein: ASSLQIPNEKLF

clone size: NA
J gene: TRBJ1-2
V gene: TRBV5-5
CDR3 protein: ASSLRYPGAYGYT

clone size: NA
J gene: TRBJ1-1
V gene: TRBV3-1
CDR3 protein: ASSPKGGTEAF

clone size: NA
J gene: TRBJ2-3
V gene: TRBV7-9
CDR3 protein: ASSSIQGSDTQY

clone size: once
J gene: TRBJ2-3
V gene: TRBV20-1
CDR3 protein: SARVSGTSTQY

clone size: NA
J gene: TRBJ2-2
V gene: TRBV28
CDR3 protein: ASSWGLATTGELF

clone size: few
J gene: TRBJ1-3
V gene: TRBV6-5
CDR3 protein: ASSYGRSSSGNTIY

clone size: NA
J gene: TRBJ2-2
V gene: TRBV11-2
CDR3 protein: ASSLWTENTGELF

clone size: NA
J gene: TRBJ2-3
V gene: TRBV12-3/TRBV12-4
CDR3 protein: ASSLTKAGGITDTQY

clone size: many
J gene: TRBJ2-1
V gene: TRBV7-2
CDR3 protein: ASSLRTRYNEQF

clone size: few
J gene: TRBJ1-3
V gene: TRBV12-3/TRBV12-4
CDR3 protein: ASRSFRDSLKDSGNTIY

clone size: many
J gene: TRBJ2-5
V gene: TRBV7-2
CDR3 protein: ASSPDLIQETQY

clone size: NA
J gene: TRBJ2-2
V gene: TRBV6-8
CDR3 protein: ASSYPDRAATGELF

clone size: NA
J gene: TRBJ2-5
V gene: TRBV15
CDR3 protein: ATSKGRRETQY

clone size: few
J gene: TRBJ2-1
V gene: TRBV7-6
CDR3 protein: ASSLVISGGLGEQF

clone size: NA
J gene: TRBJ2-7
V gene: TRBV5-1
CDR3 protein: ASSFFPTSSYEQY

clone size: few
J gene: TRBJ2-3
V gene: TRBV6-1
CDR3 protein: ASRVPGLRTDTQY

clone size: NA
J gene: TRBJ2-7
V gene: TRBV7-6
CDR3 protein: ASSNEGVQFYEQY

clone size: few
J gene: TRBJ2-3
V gene: TRBV7-2
CDR3 protein: ASSPPGLGPDTQY

clone size: NA
J gene: TRBJ2-5
V gene: TRBV6-2/TRBV6-3
CDR3 protein: ASSYSMTSGRETQY

clone size: NA
J gene: TRBJ2-1
V gene: TRBV27
CDR3 protein: ASSWRGASEQF

clone size: NA
J gene: TRBJ2-7
V gene: TRBV7-9
CDR3 protein: ASSPPGGLGGAYEQY

clone size: NA
J gene: TRBJ2-3
V gene: TRBV4-3
CDR3 protein: ASSLGQASGDTQY

clone size: NA
J gene: TRBJ1-5
V gene: TRBV15
CDR3 protein: ATSRDINQPQH

clone size: few
J gene: TRBJ1-5
V gene: TRBV7-2
CDR3 protein: ASSPGVRDAQH

clone size: many
J gene: TRBJ2-3
V gene: TRBV14
CDR3 protein: ASSQPGTVPDTQY

clone size: NA
J gene: TRBJ1-2
V gene: TRBV27
CDR3 protein: ASSLLGADQLYGYT

clone size: few
J gene: TRBJ2-7
V gene: TRBV12-3/TRBV12-4
CDR3 protein: ASSPQRVLYEQY

clone size: few
J gene: TRBJ2-1
V gene: TRBV28
CDR3 protein: ASSLGGPNNEQF

clone size: many
J gene: TRBJ2-7
V gene: TRBV7-2
CDR3 protein: ASSLGGRGYEQY